The 3 T cell receptor beta chains below were found in one sample sequenced in a study of shared clonotypes between healthy human individuals. Sequencing used immunoSEQ multiplex PCR; TCRdb keeps in-frame clones, though not all of them. Found here are approximately 2.5 million clones, approximately 94% of them singletons; the top ten hold roughly 0.39%. The sample was naive CD4+ T cells from PBMCs. Subset reported: CD45RA+ positively selected. Source of these receptors: a man in his late teens or twenties in good health. Some clones in this sample may be carry-over from other donors' samples.

The chain recombines TRBV5-1 with TRBJ1-1, with no clear D. Germline V gives CDR1 SGHRS, CDR2 YFSETQ. With 3 bases removed from V and 8 bases from J, the gap between germline ends came to 17 bases. The CDR3 runs 14 residues. The CDR3 loop reads CASSSLYLGSEAFF. The CDR3, as DNA: TGCGCCAGCAGCTCCCTATATTTGGGTTCCGAAGCTTTCTTT.

This sequence joins TRBV30 and TRBJ1-2; D remains ambiguous. Per germline, CDR1 GTSNPN and CDR2 SVGIG (reference sequence). V was pared by 1 base and J by 3 bases, with 18 bases between. This CDR3 is built from 16 residues. The CDR3 DNA reads as TGTGCCTGGAGTGGGGTTCTCGACGGTCCCTACTATGGCTACACCTTC. Protein: CAWSGVLDGPYYGYTF.

The chain employs TRBV4-1 and TRBJ2-7; D is possibly TRBD1 (6 bases). Per germline, CDR1 MGHRA and CDR2 YSYEKL. Trimming took off 7 bases at V and 3 bases at J, with 22 bases between the two ends. The CDR3 has 16 amino acids. CDR3: CASTRGPQGGGYEQYF. CDR3 DNA: TGCGCCAGCACCCGGGGACCACAGGGTGGAGGCTACGAGCAGTACTTC.